The rows below give T cell receptor beta chains drawn from one sample of a study of blood T cell repertoires in COVID-19. This table comes from immunoSEQ multiplex PCR, and its TCRdb copy is limited to in-frame clones, with some not included. Of just over 250,000 clones in the sample, approximately 89% were seen once. The sample was peripheral blood. The receptors come from a man aged 35-49 years who had recovered from COVID-19. The CDR3 runs from the conserved cysteine through the conserved F or W. Fields, in order: clone size, D gene, J gene, V gene, CDR3 DNA, CDR3 protein. D genes are given only for firm matches. Size is omitted from some rows. Given values are once, few, many or a class for expanded clones.

>-|TRBD1|TRBJ2-7|TRBV29-1
TGCAGCGTTGGGACAGGGGGCTACGAGCAGTACTTC
CSVGTGGYEQYF
>-|-|TRBJ1-6|TRBV7-8
TGTGCCAGCAGCTTAGTACGGGGATTTGATAATTCACCCCTCCACTTT
CASSLVRGFDNSPLHF
>-|TRBD2|TRBJ2-1|TRBV20-1
TGCAGTGCTAGTCGGGATAGCGGGGGATATGAGCAGTTCTTC
CSASRDSGGYEQFF
>-|-|TRBJ2-1|TRBV4-1
TGCGCCAGCAGCCCACAGTACCCGGGGAATGAGCAGTTCTTC
CASSPQYPGNEQFF
>-|TRBD1|TRBJ1-2|TRBV13
TGTGCCAGCAGCCCCCGGGACAGGTCCTATGGCTACACCTTC
CASSPRDRSYGYTF
>-|TRBD1|TRBJ1-2|TRBV28
TGTGCCAGCAGTTTATACCGGGACAGGGTTAACTATGGCTACACCTTC
CASSLYRDRVNYGYTF
>-|TRBD1|TRBJ2-2|TRBV18
TGTGCCAGCTCAAAGGACAGGGGGCACGGGGAGCTGTTTTTT
CASSKDRGHGELFF
>-|-|TRBJ2-7|TRBV23-1
TGCGCCAGCAGTCCCTCGAGCTCCTACGAGCAGTACTTC
CASSPSSSYEQYF
>once|-|TRBJ1-2|TRBV6-6
TGTGCCAGCAGTTACACAGGAAGCCTCTATGGCTACACCTTC
CASSYTGSLYGYTF
>-|-|TRBJ2-1|TRBV11-3
TGTGCCAGCAGCTTAGGGCGGAAATACAATGAGCAGTTCTTC
CASSLGRKYNEQFF
>once|TRBD1|TRBJ2-5|TRBV27
TGTGCCAGCAGTGTGTTAGGGGGCCGGGAGACCCAGTACTTC
CASSVLGGRETQYF
>-|-|TRBJ2-1|TRBV20-1
TGCAGTGCTAGTGTCCGTTACAATGAGCAGTTCTTC
CSASVRYNEQFF
>-|-|TRBJ2-1|TRBV5-6
TGTGCCAGCAGCTCACCCTATGAGCGCACCTACAATGAGCAGTTCTTC
CASSSPYERTYNEQFF
>few|-|TRBJ1-2|TRBV5-1
TGCGCCAGCAGCCCCTCGACTGCTACTAACTATGGCTACACCTTC
CASSPSTATNYGYTF
>-|-|TRBJ2-7|TRBV3-1/TRBV3-2
TGTGCCAGCAGCCAAGAGAGTGTATACTACGAGCAGTACTTC
CASSQESVYYEQYF
>-|-|TRBJ1-2|TRBV9
TGTGCCAGCAGCGTAGGGGGGAGGCACGGCTACACCTTC
CASSVGGRHGYTF
>few|-|TRBJ1-4|TRBV6-5
TGTGCCAGCAGTTACTCCCCGAGACAGTCAAATGAAAAACTGTTTTTT
CASSYSPRQSNEKLFF
>-|TRBD1|TRBJ1-1|TRBV6-2/TRBV6-3
TGTGCCAGCAGTTACTCGAGATCGGGACAGAATCGATATATTAGTGCTTTCTTT
CASSYSRSGQNRYISAFF
>-|TRBD2|TRBJ2-7|TRBV4-2
TGTGCCAGCAGCCAAGGTCGGCTAGCGGGACCCGGCTACGAGCAGTACTTC
CASSQGRLAGPGYEQYF
>-|TRBD1|TRBJ2-5|TRBV30
TGTGCCTGGTCCCTCCCTCGGACAGGGTACGTCGAGACCCAGTACTTC
CAWSLPRTGYVETQYF
>-|TRBD2|TRBJ2-3|TRBV7-3
TGTGCCAGCAGCTTAGTCGGGACTAGCGGGGGCACAGATACGCAGTATTTT
CASSLVGTSGGTDTQYF
>-|TRBD2|TRBJ2-3|TRBV10-2
TGCGCCAGCAGTACTAGCGTAGATACGCAGTATTTT
CASSTSVDTQYF
>-|-|TRBJ2-3|TRBV5-1
TGCGCCAGCAGCCACGTTAGGGGTAGTACAGATACGCAGTATTTT
CASSHVRGSTDTQYF
>-|TRBD2|TRBJ2-3|TRBV11-2
TGTGCCAGCAGCTTAGAAGGCGGGGGGGCGGGAGATACGCAGTATTTT
CASSLEGGGAGDTQYF
>-|TRBD2|TRBJ2-1|TRBV7-9
TGTGCCAGCAGCTTCGGGTTTGGACTAGCGCGTTTCAATGAGCAGTTCTTC
CASSFGFGLARFNEQFF
>-|TRBD1|TRBJ1-4|TRBV27
TGTGCCAGCAGTTTAGGGGGTTCGGCAGGGGGACGAGAAAAACTGTTTTTT
CASSLGGSAGGREKLFF
>-|-|TRBJ2-1|TRBV19
TGTGCCAGTAGTATCAGCGGACCCTACAATGAGCAGTTCTTC
CASSISGPYNEQFF
>few|-|TRBJ2-1|TRBV19
TGTGCCAGTAGTATAGCAGCGGAAATGACACATGAGCAGTTCTTC
CASSIAAEMTHEQFF
>once|TRBD1|TRBJ1-2|TRBV7-2
TGTGCCAGCAGCCTTAGACAGGGGGCCTATGGCTACACCTTC
CASSLRQGAYGYTF
>-|TRBD2|TRBJ2-3|TRBV4-1
TGCGCCAGCAGCCAAGGAGCGGGAGCCCCAGATACGCAGTATTTT
CASSQGAGAPDTQYF
>-|-|TRBJ2-7|TRBV21-1
TGTGCCAGCAGCAAAGTAGCGAGTAGATCCGTCTACGAGCAGTACTTC
CASSKVASRSVYEQYF
>once|TRBD1|TRBJ1-5|TRBV12-3/TRBV12-4
TGTGCCGCCGGGACAGATAATCAGCCCCAGCATTTT
CAAGTDNQPQHF
>-|-|TRBJ2-2|TRBV2
TGTGCCAGCAGTCGACAGGCGGGGGCCGGGGAGCTGTTTTTT
CASSRQAGAGELFF
>few|-|TRBJ2-6|TRBV9
TGTGCCAGCTCGGACTTTCCCTCTGGGGCCAACGTCCTGACTTTC
CASSDFPSGANVLTF
>-|TRBD2|TRBJ2-3|TRBV5-1
TGCGCCAGCAGCGCGGGGACTAGCGGGTTCACAGATACGCAGTATTTT
CASSAGTSGFTDTQYF
>once|TRBD2|TRBJ2-1|TRBV19
TGTGCCAGTAGCTCTACCCCCATGTGGCGGGGGATCAATGAGCAGTTCTTC
CASSSTPMWRGINEQFF
>few|-|TRBJ2-3|TRBV9
TGTGCCAGCAGCGTAGCCCCCCTCACAGATACGCAGTATTTT
CASSVAPLTDTQYF
>-|-|TRBJ1-1|TRBV5-1
TGCGCCAGCAGCTTTTTCGCAGGATTGAACACTGAAGCTTTCTTT
CASSFFAGLNTEAFF
>-|TRBD2|TRBJ2-7|TRBV10-3
TGTGCCATCAGAACTAGCGGGAGGAACTACGAGCAGTACTTC
CAIRTSGRNYEQYF
>-|TRBD1|TRBJ2-3|TRBV19
TGTGCCAGTCAGGGGCAGGGGGCAGATACGCAGTATTTT
CASQGQGADTQYF
>-|-|TRBJ2-2|TRBV7-8
TGTGCCAGCAGCTTACGGGGGAACACCGGGGAGCTGTTTTTT
CASSLRGNTGELFF
>-|TRBD2|TRBJ2-1|TRBV30
TGTGCCTGGGTATGGCGGGAGGGCGGTGAGCAGTTCTTC
CAWVWREGGEQFF
>-|-|TRBJ1-2|TRBV5-6
TGTGCCAGCAGCAGACAGGAGAGGAATGGCTACACCTTC
CASSRQERNGYTF
>-|-|TRBJ1-3|TRBV5-4
TGTGCCAGCAGCTTGGGATCCTTCTACTCTGGAAACACCATATATTTT
CASSLGSFYSGNTIYF
>-|-|TRBJ1-1|TRBV3-1/TRBV3-2
TGTGCCAGCAGCCAAGAGGGGCCCATGAACACTGAAGCTTTCTTT
CASSQEGPMNTEAFF
>once|TRBD2|TRBJ2-7|TRBV7-2
TGTGCCAGCAGCTCGGGACTAGCGCTGTACTTC
CASSSGLALYF
>-|-|TRBJ2-7|TRBV29-1
TGCAGCGCCTTGGACACCTCCCCGGGCGAGCAGTACTTC
CSALDTSPGEQYF
>-|TRBD2|TRBJ2-3|TRBV7-2
TGTGCCAGCAGCTTTGCAGGACTAGCAGCAGATACGCAGTATTTT
CASSFAGLAADTQYF
>-|-|TRBJ2-3|TRBV7-9
TGTGCCAGCAGCCCGGGATCTGCTGGTACGCAGTATTTT
CASSPGSAGTQYF
>-|TRBD2|TRBJ2-2|TRBV5-6
TGTGCCAGCAGCTTGGGTGCGCGGGAGTCATTCGGGGAGCTGTTTTTT
CASSLGARESFGELFF
>-|TRBD2|TRBJ2-1|TRBV29-1
TGCAGCGTTGACACTAGCGGGATGGACAATGAGCAGTTCTTC
CSVDTSGMDNEQFF
>once|TRBD1|TRBJ1-2|TRBV5-8
TGTGCCAGCAGCCGATCCGGACAGGGGAGATCAGGCACCTTC
CASSRSGQGRSGTF
>few|-|TRBJ2-1|TRBV12-3/TRBV12-4
TGTGCCAGCAGTTCCGACAATGAGCAGTTCTTC
CASSSDNEQFF
>few|-|TRBJ2-2|TRBV18
TGTGCCAGCTCCGCCGATGGTTCTACTCTCACCGGGGAGCTGTTTTTT
CASSADGSTLTGELFF
>once|-|TRBJ2-3|TRBV7-9
TGTGCCAGCAGCGCCGCTGGAGGCTTCACAGATACGCAGTATTTT
CASSAAGGFTDTQYF
>-|TRBD1|TRBJ1-4|TRBV10-3
TGTGCCATCAGTGAGGGGACAGCATATGAAAAACTGTTTTTT
CAISEGTAYEKLFF
>-|-|TRBJ1-1|TRBV7-2
TGTGCCAGCAGCTTAGCCGGACGGGGGAACACTGAAGCTTTCTTT
CASSLAGRGNTEAFF
>-|TRBD2|TRBJ2-5|TRBV2
TGTGCCAGCAGAGGACTAGCGGGAGACGGGTCCCAAGAGACCCAGTACTTC
CASRGLAGDGSQETQYF